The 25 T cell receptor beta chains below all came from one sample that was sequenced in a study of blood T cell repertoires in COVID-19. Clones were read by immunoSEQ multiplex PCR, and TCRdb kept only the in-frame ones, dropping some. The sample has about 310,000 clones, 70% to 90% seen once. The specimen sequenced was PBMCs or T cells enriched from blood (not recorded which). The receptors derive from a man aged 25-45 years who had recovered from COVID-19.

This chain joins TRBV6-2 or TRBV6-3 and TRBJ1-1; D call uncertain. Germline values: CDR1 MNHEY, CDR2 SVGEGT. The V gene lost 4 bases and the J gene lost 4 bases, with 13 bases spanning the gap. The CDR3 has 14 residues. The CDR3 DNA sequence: TGTGCCAGCAGTTTGACGTGGAGTTCCACTGAAGCTTTCTTT. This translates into CASSLTWSSTEAFF.

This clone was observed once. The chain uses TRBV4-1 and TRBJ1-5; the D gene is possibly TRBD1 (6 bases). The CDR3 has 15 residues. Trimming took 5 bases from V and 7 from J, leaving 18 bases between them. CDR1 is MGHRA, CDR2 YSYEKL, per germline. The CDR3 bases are TGCGCCAGCAGCAAGGGGGTCGAGTTCTGGCAGCCCCAGCATTTT. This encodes CASSKGVEFWQPQHF.

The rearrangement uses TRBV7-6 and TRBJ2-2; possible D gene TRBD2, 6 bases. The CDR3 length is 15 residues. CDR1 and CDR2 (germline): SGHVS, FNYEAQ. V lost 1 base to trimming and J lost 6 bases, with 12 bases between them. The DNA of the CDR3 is TGTGCCAGCAGCTTAGTTCGGCGCGGGGCCGGGGAGCTGTTTTTT. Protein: CASSLVRRGAGELFF. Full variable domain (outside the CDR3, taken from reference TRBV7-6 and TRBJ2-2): GAGVSQSPRYKVTKRGQDVALRCDPISGHVSLYWYRQALGQGPEFLTYFNYEAQQDKSGLPNDRFSAERPEGSISTLTIQRTEQRDSAMYRCASSLVRRGAGELFFGEGSRLTVL.

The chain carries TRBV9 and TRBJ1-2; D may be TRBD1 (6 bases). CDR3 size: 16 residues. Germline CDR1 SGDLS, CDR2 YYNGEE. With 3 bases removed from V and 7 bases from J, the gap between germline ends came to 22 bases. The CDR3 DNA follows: TGTGCCAGCAGCGCGACAGGACAGCCCAGACTCTTTGGCTACACCTTC. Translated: CASSATGQPRLFGYTF.

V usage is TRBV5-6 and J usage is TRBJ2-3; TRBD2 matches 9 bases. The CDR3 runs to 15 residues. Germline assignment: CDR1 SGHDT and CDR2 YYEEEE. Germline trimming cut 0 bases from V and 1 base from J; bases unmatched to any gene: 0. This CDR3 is CASSLVAGGTDTQYF. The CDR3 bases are TGTGCCAGCAGCTTGGTAGCGGGGGGCACAGATACGCAGTATTTT.

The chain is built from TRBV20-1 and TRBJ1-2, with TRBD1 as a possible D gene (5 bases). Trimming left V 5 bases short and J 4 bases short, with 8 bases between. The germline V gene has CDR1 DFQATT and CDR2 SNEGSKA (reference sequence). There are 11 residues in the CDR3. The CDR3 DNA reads TGCAGTGCTGCGGACATCTATGGCTACACCTTC. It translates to CSAADIYGYTF.

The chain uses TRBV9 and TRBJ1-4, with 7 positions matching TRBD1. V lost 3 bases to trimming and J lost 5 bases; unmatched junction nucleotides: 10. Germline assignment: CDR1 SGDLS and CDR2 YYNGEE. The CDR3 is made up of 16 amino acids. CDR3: CASSAGGGRENEKLFF. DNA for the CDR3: TGTGCCAGCAGCGCCGGAGGGGGCAGGGAGAATGAAAAACTGTTTTTT.

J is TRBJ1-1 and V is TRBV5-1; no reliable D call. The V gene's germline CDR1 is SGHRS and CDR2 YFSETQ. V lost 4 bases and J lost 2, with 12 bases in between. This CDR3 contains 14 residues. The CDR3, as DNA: TGCGCCAGCAGCACGCTTACAAGTAACACTGAAGCTTTCTTT. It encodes CASSTLTSNTEAFF. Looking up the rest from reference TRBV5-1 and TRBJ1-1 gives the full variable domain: KAGVTQTPRYLIKTRGQQVTLSCSPISGHRSVSWYQQTPGQGLQFLFEYFSETQRNKGNFPGRFSGRQFSNSRSEMNVSTLELGDSALYLCASSTLTSNTEAFFGQGTRLTVV.

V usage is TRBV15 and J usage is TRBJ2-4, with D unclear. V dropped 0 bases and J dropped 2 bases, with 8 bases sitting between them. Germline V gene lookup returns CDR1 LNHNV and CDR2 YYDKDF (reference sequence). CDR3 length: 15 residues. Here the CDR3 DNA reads TGTGCCACCAGCAGAGACGGTAGCCCCAAAAACATTCAGTACTTC. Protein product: CATSRDGSPKNIQYF. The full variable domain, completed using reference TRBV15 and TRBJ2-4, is DAMVIQNPRYQVTQFGKPVTLSCSQTLNHNVMYWYQQKSSQAPKLLFHYYDKDFNNEADTPDNFQSRRPNTSFCFLDIRSPGLGDTAMYLCATSRDGSPKNIQYFGAGTRLSVL.

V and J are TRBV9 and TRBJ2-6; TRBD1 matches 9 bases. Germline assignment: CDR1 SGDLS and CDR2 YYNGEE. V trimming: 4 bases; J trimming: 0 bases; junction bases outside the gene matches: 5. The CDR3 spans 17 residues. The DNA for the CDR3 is TGTGCCAGCAGCTATCAGACAGGGGGCTCTGGGGCCAACGTCCTGACTTTC. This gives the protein CASSYQTGGSGANVLTF.

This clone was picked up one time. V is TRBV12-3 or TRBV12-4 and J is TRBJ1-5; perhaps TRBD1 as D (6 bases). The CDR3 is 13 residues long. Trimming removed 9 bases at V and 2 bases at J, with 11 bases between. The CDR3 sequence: CASRAGGNQPQHF. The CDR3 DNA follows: TGTGCCAGTAGGGCAGGGGGCAATCAGCCCCAGCATTTT.

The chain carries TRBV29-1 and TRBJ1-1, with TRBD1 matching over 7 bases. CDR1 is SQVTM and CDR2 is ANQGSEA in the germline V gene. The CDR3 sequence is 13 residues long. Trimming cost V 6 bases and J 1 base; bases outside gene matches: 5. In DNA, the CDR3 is TGCAGCGTCTACGGGACAGAGAACACTGAAGCTTTCTTT. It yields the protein CSVYGTENTEAFF. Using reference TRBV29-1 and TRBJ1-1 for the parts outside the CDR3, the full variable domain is SAVISQKPSRDICQRGTSLTIQCQVDSQVTMMFWYRQQPGQSLTLIATANQGSEATYESGFVIDKFPISRPNLTFSTLTVSNMSPEDSSIYLCSVYGTENTEAFFGQGTRLTVV.

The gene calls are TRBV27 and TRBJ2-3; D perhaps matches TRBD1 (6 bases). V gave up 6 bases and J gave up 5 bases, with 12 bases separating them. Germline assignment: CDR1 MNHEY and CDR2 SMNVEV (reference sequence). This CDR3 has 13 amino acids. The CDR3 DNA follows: TGTGCCAGCAGCTTCCAGGGGAGAGATACGCAGTATTTT. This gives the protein CASSFQGRDTQYF.

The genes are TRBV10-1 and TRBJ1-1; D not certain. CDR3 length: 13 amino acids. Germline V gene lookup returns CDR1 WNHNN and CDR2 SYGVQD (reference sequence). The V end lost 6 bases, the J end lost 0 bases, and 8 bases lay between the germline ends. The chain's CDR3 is CASRKQVNTEAFF. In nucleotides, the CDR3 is TGCGCCAGCAGGAAACAAGTGAACACTGAAGCTTTCTTT.

The CDR3 DNA sequence: TGTGCCATCAGCCAAACGGGACAGACAAATTCACCCCTCCACTTT. Translated, it gives CAISQTGQTNSPLHF. This chain links TRBV10-3 with TRBJ1-6; 7 positions agree with TRBD1. This CDR3 has 15 amino acids. The V gene end was trimmed by 6 bases and the J gene end by 7 bases; junction bases not matched to a gene: 9. Germline-derived CDR1 and CDR2 are ENHRY and SYGVKD.

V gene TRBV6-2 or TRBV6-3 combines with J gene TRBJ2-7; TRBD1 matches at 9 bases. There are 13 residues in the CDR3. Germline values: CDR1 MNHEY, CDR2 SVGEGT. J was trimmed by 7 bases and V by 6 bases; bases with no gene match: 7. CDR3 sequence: CASSGQGTKEQYF. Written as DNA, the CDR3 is TGTGCCAGCAGCGGACAGGGGACTAAAGAGCAGTACTTC.

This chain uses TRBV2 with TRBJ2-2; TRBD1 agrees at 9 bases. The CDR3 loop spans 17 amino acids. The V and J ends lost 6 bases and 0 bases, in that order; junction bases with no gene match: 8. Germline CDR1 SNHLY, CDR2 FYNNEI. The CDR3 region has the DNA TGTGCCAGCAGCACAGGGGGCTCCTTTGCGAACACCGGGGAGCTGTTTTTT. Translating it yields CASSTGGSFANTGELFF.

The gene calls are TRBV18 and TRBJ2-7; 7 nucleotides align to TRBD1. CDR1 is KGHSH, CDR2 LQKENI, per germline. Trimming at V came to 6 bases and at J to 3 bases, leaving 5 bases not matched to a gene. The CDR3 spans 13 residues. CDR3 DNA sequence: TGTGCCAGCTCGACAGGGCAAGGCTACGAGCAGTACTTC. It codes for CASSTGQGYEQYF.

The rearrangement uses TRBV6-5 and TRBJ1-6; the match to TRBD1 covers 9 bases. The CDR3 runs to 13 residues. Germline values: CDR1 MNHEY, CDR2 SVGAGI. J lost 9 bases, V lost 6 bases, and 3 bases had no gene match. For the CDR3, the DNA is TGTGCCAGCAGCGGACAGGGGAGTTCACCCCTCCACTTT. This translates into CASSGQGSSPLHF.

The CDR3 nucleotides are TGTGCCAGCAGCTTGTTCCGCGGTACCTACAATGAGCAGTTCTTC. This gives the protein CASSLFRGTYNEQFF. V is TRBV5-6 and J is TRBJ2-1, with unresolved D. This CDR3 spans 15 amino acids. Trimming pared 1 base from V and 2 bases from J, leaving 10 bases between. CDR1 and CDR2 from the germline V gene are SGHDT and YYEEEE.

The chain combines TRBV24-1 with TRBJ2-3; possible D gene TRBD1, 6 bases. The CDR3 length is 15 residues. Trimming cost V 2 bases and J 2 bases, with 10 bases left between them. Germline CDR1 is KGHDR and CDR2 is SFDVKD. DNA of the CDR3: TGTGCCACCAGTGATTCAAGGGGGATCACAGATACGCAGTATTTT. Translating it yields CATSDSRGITDTQYF.

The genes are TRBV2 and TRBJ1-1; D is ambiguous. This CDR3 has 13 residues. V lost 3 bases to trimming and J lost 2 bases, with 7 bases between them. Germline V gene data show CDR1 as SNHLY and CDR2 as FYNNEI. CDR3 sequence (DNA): TGTGCCAGCAGTGATCGAGTAAACACTGAAGCTTTCTTT. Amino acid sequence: CASSDRVNTEAFF.

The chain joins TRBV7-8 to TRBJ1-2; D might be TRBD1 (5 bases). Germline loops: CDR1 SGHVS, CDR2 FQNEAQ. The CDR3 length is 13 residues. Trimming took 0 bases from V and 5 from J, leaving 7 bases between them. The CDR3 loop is CASSLAGGYGYTF. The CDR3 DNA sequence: TGTGCCAGCAGCTTAGCCGGGGGTTATGGCTACACCTTC.

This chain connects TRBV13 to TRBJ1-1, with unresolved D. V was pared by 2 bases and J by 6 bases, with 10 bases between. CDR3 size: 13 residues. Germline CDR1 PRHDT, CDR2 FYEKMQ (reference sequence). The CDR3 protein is CASSLSMRAEAFF. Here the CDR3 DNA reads TGTGCCAGCAGCTTATCGATGCGGGCTGAAGCTTTCTTT. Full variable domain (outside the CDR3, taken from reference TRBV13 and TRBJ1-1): AAGVIQSPRHLIKEKRETATLKCYPIPRHDTVYWYQQGPGQDPQFLISFYEKMQSDKGSIPDRFSAQQFSDYHSELNMSSLELGDSALYFCASSLSMRAEAFFGQGTRLTVV.

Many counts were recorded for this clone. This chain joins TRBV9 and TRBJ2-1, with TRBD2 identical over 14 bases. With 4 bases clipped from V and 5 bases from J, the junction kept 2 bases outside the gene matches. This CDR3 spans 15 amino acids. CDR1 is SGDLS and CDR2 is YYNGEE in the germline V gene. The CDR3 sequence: CASSPGLAGDNEQFF. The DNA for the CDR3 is TGTGCCAGCAGCCCGGGACTAGCGGGGGACAATGAGCAGTTCTTC.